This T cell receptor (beta chain) was documented in a study of tumor and adjacent non-tumor tissue in lung cancer. V was pared by 8 bases and J by 9 bases, with 14 bases between. The CDR3 is made up of 11 amino acids. TCRbeta libraries were built with three rounds of nested PCR, modified from ARM-PCR. In TCRdb, the multiplex PCR reads were re-called with MiXCR into one record per CDR3 protein. The data show over 80,000 distinct CDR3 sequences, around three quarters seen once. The template was RNA from unsorted bulk tissue. This non-tumor lung sample came from over 3 cm beyond the tumor edge. The chain has TRBV12-3 or TRBV12-4 and TRBJ2-7; D not resolved. The sequenced sample consisted of distant non-tumor lung tissue. The sequence was collected from a woman aged 45-65 years with non-small cell lung cancer. The CDR3 is CASRSRLWQYF. In nucleotides, the CDR3 is TGTGCCAGCCGATCAAGGCTGTGGCAGTACTTC.